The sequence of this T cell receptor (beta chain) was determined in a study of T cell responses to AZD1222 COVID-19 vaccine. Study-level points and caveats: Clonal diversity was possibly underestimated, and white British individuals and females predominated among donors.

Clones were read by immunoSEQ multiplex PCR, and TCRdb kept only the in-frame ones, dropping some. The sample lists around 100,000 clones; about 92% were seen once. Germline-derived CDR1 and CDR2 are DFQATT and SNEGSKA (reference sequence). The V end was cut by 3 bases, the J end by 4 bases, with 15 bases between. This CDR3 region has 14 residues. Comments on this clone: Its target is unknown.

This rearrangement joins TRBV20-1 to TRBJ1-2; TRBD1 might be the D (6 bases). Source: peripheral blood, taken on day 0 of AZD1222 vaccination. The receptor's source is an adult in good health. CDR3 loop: CSASAGQGLYGYTF. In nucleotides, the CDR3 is TGCAGTGCTAGTGCCGGCCAGGGGCTCTATGGCTACACCTTC.